Each of the 20 T cell receptor beta chains below was sequenced from the same sample in a study of T-cell memory formation after mild COVID-19. TCRdb independently ran MiXCR on the 5' RACE reads; one entry per CDR3 protein. The data hold roughly 410,000 distinct CDR3 sequences, with approximately 24% observed a single time. The source material was PBMCs or a T cell subset sorted from them (not recorded which). These receptors came from an adult woman who had mild COVID-19 (a few samples of this study predate the infection). Cell type and time point are not known.

This rearrangement joins TRBV6-2 or TRBV6-3 to TRBJ2-5, with D perhaps being TRBD1 or TRBD2 (5 bases each). V lost 7 bases to trimming and J lost 5 bases, with 26 bases between them. Germline V gene lookup returns CDR1 MNHEY and CDR2 SVGEGT. This CDR3 has 17 amino acids. DNA for the CDR3: TGTGCCAGCACCTCGAACCCCTTCCGGGACGGGGATGAGACCCAGTACTTC. Translating it yields CASTSNPFRDGDETQYF.

The rearrangement links TRBV27 to TRBJ1-4; 7 bases are a match to TRBD1. CDR1 and CDR2 (germline): MNHEY, SMNVEV (reference sequence). V lost 4 bases and J lost 7; bases outside the gene matches: 3. The CDR3 is 13 amino acids. The CDR3 loop reads CASSSWDSEKLFF. The CDR3 DNA reads TGTGCCAGCAGTTCGTGGGACAGTGAAAAACTGTTTTTT. Together with reference TRBV27 and TRBJ1-4, the CDR3 gives the full variable domain: EAQVTQNPRYLITVTGKKLTVTCSQNMNHEYMSWYRQDPGLGLRQIYYSMNVEVTDKGDVPEGYKVSRKEKRNFPLILESPSPNQTSLYFCASSSWDSEKLFFGSGTQLSVL.

The chain has TRBV6-1 and TRBJ2-7; D is perhaps TRBD1 (6 bases). Trimming shortened V by 6 bases and J by 4 bases, and 16 bases separated the two germline ends. The CDR3 consists of 14 residues. The germline gives CDR1 MNHNS, CDR2 SASEGT. The CDR3 region has the DNA TGTGCCAGCAGGTACAGGGAAGAGGGTTACGAGCAGTACTTC. This gives the protein CASRYREEGYEQYF.

V is TRBV29-1 and J is TRBJ2-5; D possibly uses TRBD1 or TRBD2 (7 bases each). The CDR3 totals 13 residues. The V end was cut by 5 bases, the J end by 4 bases, with 14 bases between. CDR1 SQVTM and CDR2 ANQGSEA come from the germline V gene. This CDR3 is CSVRQGGRETQYF. CDR3 sequence (DNA): TGCAGCGTTCGACAGGGAGGGCGAGAGACCCAGTACTTC.

This clonotype was recorded at least ten times. V is TRBV5-1 and J is TRBJ1-4, with unresolved D. CDR3 size: 14 residues. Trimming pared 0 bases from V and 0 bases from J, leaving 3 bases between. CDR1 and CDR2 (germline): SGHRS, YFSETQ. The CDR3 bases are TGCGCCAGCAGCTTGGCCTCAACTAATGAAAAACTGTTTTTT. Translation gives CASSLASTNEKLFF.

This clonotype has only a few counts. The chain employs TRBV7-9 and TRBJ1-3, with D unresolved. The CDR3 runs to 13 residues. Per germline, CDR1 SEHNR and CDR2 FQNEAQ (reference sequence). Deletions cut 7 bases from V and 2 bases from J, with 9 bases between. CDR3 coding DNA: TGTGCCAGCATCCCGTCGGCTGGAAACACCATATATTTT. Translated, it gives CASIPSAGNTIYF.

This clonotype was observed a handful of times. The CDR3 loop reads CASSQANERGRTQYF. CDR3 coding DNA: TGTGCCAGCAGCCAAGCGAACGAGCGGGGTCGTACCCAGTACTTC. This chain connects TRBV3-1 to TRBJ2-5, with TRBD2 matching 7 bases. Germline loops: CDR1 LGHDT, CDR2 YNNKEL (reference sequence). Trimming at V came to 1 base and at J to 8 bases, leaving 10 bases not matched to a gene. This CDR3 is 15 amino acids long.

This clonotype was counted only a few times. The chain recombines TRBV7-2 with TRBJ2-7, with D possibly being TRBD1 or TRBD2 (5 bases each). Trimming took 5 bases from V and 4 from J, leaving 21 bases between them. CDR3 size: 16 residues. Per the germline V gene, CDR1 is SGHTA and CDR2 is FQGNSA. CDR3 region: CASSPRALGGSYEQYF. DNA for the CDR3: TGTGCCAGCAGCCCCAGGGCCCTTGGAGGTAGTTACGAGCAGTACTTC.

This clonotype appeared a few times. The J gene is TRBJ2-7, the V gene TRBV20-1; TRBD2 agrees at 9 bases. Per the germline V gene, CDR1 is DFQATT and CDR2 is SNEGSKA (reference sequence). This CDR3 contains 13 residues. V lost 5 bases, J lost 2 bases, and 4 bases stayed unmatched. Here the CDR3 DNA reads TGCAGTGCTCGGACTAGCGTCCCCTACGAGCAGTACTTC. Translation: CSARTSVPYEQYF.

The rearrangement uses TRBV3-1 and TRBJ2-7; 14 positions match TRBD2. CDR3 length equals 16 residues. Germline values: CDR1 LGHDT, CDR2 YNNKEL (reference sequence). Germline trimming cut 3 bases from V and 3 bases from J; bases unmatched to any gene: 4. The CDR3 loop reads CASSHGTSGGLYEQYF. CDR3 nucleotide sequence: TGTGCCAGCAGCCATGGGACTAGCGGGGGACTCTACGAGCAGTACTTC.

The chain couples TRBV5-1 to TRBJ2-1; weak D call: TRBD2 (6 bases). Trimming removed 4 bases at V and 2 bases at J, with 13 bases between. Germline CDR1 and CDR2: SGHRS and YFSETQ. The CDR3 loop spans 15 amino acids. The chain's CDR3 is CASSPGLTTYNEQFF. CDR3 sequence (DNA): TGCGCCAGCAGCCCGGGACTTACTACCTACAATGAGCAGTTCTTC.

The chain combines TRBV4-3 with TRBJ1-4; a possible D gene is TRBD1 (6 bases). The CDR3 has 14 amino acids. The germline V and J ends were trimmed by 0 bases and 11 bases, with 13 bases remaining between them. CDR1 is LGHNA, CDR2 YSLEER, per germline. The CDR3: CASSQDPGVMKLFF. The CDR3 nucleotides are TGCGCCAGCAGCCAAGACCCAGGGGTAATGAAACTGTTTTTT.

The chain recombines TRBV7-9 with TRBJ2-1, with D maybe TRBD2 (5 bases). Germline lookup yields CDR1 SEHNR and CDR2 FQNEAQ (reference sequence). The CDR3 extends over 16 amino acids. Between the trimmed V and J ends, which lost 5 bases and 0 bases, there was a span of 14 bases. This CDR3 reads CASSEPGLASYNEQFF. CDR3 coding DNA: TGTGCCAGCAGCGAACCTGGGCTAGCCTCCTACAATGAGCAGTTCTTC.

A few counts support this clonotype. The rearrangement uses TRBV4-3 and TRBJ1-2, with D hard to call. Germline V gene sequence: CDR1 LGHNA, CDR2 YSLEER. Trimming shortened V by 2 bases and J by 4 bases, and 8 bases separated the two germline ends. This CDR3 contains 13 residues. The CDR3 nucleotides read TGCGCCAGCAGCCAATGGGGAGGCTATGGCTACACCTTC. Encoded protein: CASSQWGGYGYTF.

This clonotype was recorded a few times. V usage is TRBV4-1 and J usage is TRBJ2-3; 11 bases map to TRBD2. Germline CDR1 reads MGHRA; CDR2 reads YSYEKL. The CDR3 spans 15 residues. The V and J ends lost 3 bases and 4 bases, in that order; junction bases with no gene match: 3. This chain's CDR3 is CASSQLAGGPDTQYF. DNA of the CDR3: TGCGCCAGCAGCCAGTTAGCGGGGGGGCCAGATACGCAGTATTTT.

This clonotype was seen a few times. This chain joins TRBV6-2 or TRBV6-3 and TRBJ2-5, with D possibly being TRBD1 (5 bases). CDR3 length equals 14 residues. Germline V gene data show CDR1 as MNHEY and CDR2 as SVGEGT. V was clipped by 4 bases and J by 2 bases, with 11 bases between them. The CDR3 region is CASSWPTEQETQYF. The CDR3 nucleotides read TGTGCCAGCAGTTGGCCGACAGAACAAGAGACCCAGTACTTC.

In this sample, this clonotype turned up a few times. V and J are TRBV12-3 or TRBV12-4 and TRBJ1-2; TRBD1 might be the D (5 bases). The CDR3 runs to 17 residues. Trimming took 5 bases from V and 4 from J, leaving 23 bases between them. The CDR3 region has the DNA TGTGCCAGCAGTCTCGGGGGACCCCGGTTCTGGTTCTATGGCTACACCTTC. This gives the protein CASSLGGPRFWFYGYTF.

The J gene is TRBJ2-3, the V gene TRBV12-3 or TRBV12-4, with TRBD2 matching 10 bases. V shed 5 bases and J 2 bases; nucleotides not matched to a gene: 7. This CDR3 is 16 amino acids long. CDR3 amino acids: CASSPPSGGYTDTQYF. The CDR3 DNA follows: TGTGCCAGCAGTCCCCCTAGCGGGGGATACACAGATACGCAGTATTTT.

V is TRBV7-6 and J is TRBJ2-3; D possibly corresponds to TRBD2 (5 bases). CDR3 length equals 13 residues. V gave up 5 bases and J gave up 5 bases, with 11 bases separating them. The germline CDR1 and CDR2 sequences are SGHVS and FNYEAQ. The DNA of the CDR3 is TGTGCCAGCAGCCGCAGCGGAGGAGATACGCAGTATTTT. Translated, it gives CASSRSGGDTQYF.

A few counts support this clonotype. V usage is TRBV6-2 or TRBV6-3 and J usage is TRBJ2-1; 9 bases fit TRBD2. CDR1 and CDR2 from the germline V gene are MNHEY and SVGEGT. V dropped 6 bases and J dropped 2; count of bases not matched to a gene: 14. The CDR3 consists of 18 residues. This CDR3 reads CASRGLVSSGKPYNEQFF. CDR3 nucleotide sequence: TGTGCCAGCAGGGGATTAGTTTCTAGCGGGAAACCCTACAATGAGCAGTTCTTC.